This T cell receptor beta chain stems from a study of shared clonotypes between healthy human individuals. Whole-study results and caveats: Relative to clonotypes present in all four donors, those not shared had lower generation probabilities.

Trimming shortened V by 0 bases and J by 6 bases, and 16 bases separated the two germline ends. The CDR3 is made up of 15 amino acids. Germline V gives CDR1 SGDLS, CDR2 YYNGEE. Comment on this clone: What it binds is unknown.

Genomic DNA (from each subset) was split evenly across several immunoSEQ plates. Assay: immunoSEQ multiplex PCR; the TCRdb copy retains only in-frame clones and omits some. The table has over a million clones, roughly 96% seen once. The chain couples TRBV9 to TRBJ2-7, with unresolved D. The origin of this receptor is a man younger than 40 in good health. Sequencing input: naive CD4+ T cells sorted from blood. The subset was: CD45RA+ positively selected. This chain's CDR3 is CASSVDVRFSTEQYF. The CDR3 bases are TGTGCCAGCAGCGTAGACGTCAGGTTCTCAACCGAGCAGTACTTC. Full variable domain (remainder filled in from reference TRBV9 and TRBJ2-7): DSGVTQTPKHLITATGQRVTLRCSPRSGDLSVYWYQQSLDQGLQFLIQYYNGEERAKGNILERFSAQQFPDLHSELNLSSLELGDSALYFCASSVDVRFSTEQYFGPGTRLTVT.